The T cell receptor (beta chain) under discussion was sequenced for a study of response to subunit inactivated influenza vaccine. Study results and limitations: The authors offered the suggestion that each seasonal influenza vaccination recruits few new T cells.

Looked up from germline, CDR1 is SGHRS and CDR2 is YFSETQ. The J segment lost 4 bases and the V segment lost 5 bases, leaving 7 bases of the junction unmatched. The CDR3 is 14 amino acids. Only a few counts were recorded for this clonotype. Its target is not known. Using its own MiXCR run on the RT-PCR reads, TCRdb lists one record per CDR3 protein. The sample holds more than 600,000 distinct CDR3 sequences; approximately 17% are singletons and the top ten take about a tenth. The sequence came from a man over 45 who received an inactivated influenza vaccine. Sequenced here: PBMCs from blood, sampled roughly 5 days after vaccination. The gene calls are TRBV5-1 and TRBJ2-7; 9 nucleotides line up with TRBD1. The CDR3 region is CASRPGDRDYEQYF. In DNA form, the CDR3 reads TGCGCCAGCAGACCTGGGGACAGGGATTACGAGCAGTACTTC.